A single sample gave rise to the 9 T cell receptor beta chains below, sequenced in a study of T cell responses to AZD1222 COVID-19 vaccine. TCRdb's copy holds only in-frame clones and misses some; the assay was immunoSEQ multiplex PCR. The sample records tens of thousands of clones, 70% to 90% being singletons. Sample: peripheral blood, taken 28 days after the second AZD1222 dose. The receptors were sampled from an adult who received the AZD1222 COVID-19 vaccine.

J is TRBJ2-7 and V is TRBV5-1, with TRBD2 identical over 10 bases. V lost 4 bases and J lost 3; bases outside the gene matches: 13. The germline gives CDR1 SGHRS, CDR2 YFSETQ. CDR3 length: 17 amino acids. The CDR3 sequence: CASSLLAGALPGYEQYF. The CDR3 DNA sequence: TGCGCCAGCAGCCTGCTAGCGGGGGCGCTCCCAGGCTACGAGCAGTACTTC.

The CDR3 loop reads CASSWGQGLSGYTF. The CDR3, as DNA: TGTGCCAGCAGCTGGGGACAGGGCCTGAGTGGCTACACCTTC. The chain carries TRBV11-1 and TRBJ1-2, with TRBD1 matching 9 bases. Germline V gives CDR1 SGHAT, CDR2 FQDESV (reference sequence). The V segment lost 4 bases and the J segment 7 bases; nucleotides outside the gene matches: 7. The CDR3 contains 14 residues.

The chain joins TRBV2 to TRBJ2-5, with D tentatively TRBD1 or TRBD2 (6 bases each). V was shortened by 8 bases and J by 1 base, with 11 bases between the two germline ends. The CDR3 length is 13 residues. Per the germline V gene, CDR1 is SNHLY and CDR2 is FYNNEI. CDR3 in amino acids: CASHRGPQETQYF. DNA for the CDR3: TGTGCCAGCCATCGGGGGCCCCAAGAGACCCAGTACTTC.

The CDR3 protein is CASSYSMGPTYEQYF. DNA for the CDR3: TGTGCCAGCAGTTACTCGATGGGGCCTACCTACGAGCAGTACTTC. The chain links TRBV6-5 to TRBJ2-7; perhaps TRBD1 as D (5 bases). From germline, CDR1 is MNHEY and CDR2 SVGAGI. This CDR3 is 15 amino acids long. The V end lost 0 bases, the J end lost 2 bases, and 11 bases lay between the germline ends.

J is TRBJ1-2 and V is TRBV3-1 (or the pseudogene TRBV3-2); D not resolved. The V gene's germline CDR1 is LGHDT and CDR2 YNNKEL (reference sequence). There are 13 residues in the CDR3. V shed 1 base and J shed 3 bases, with 6 bases lying between them. CDR3 loop: CASSQATDYGYTF. Written as DNA, the CDR3 is TGTGCCAGCAGCCAAGCAACAGACTATGGCTACACCTTC.

This clone was counted once. The rearrangement joins TRBV9 to TRBJ2-2; 9 bases agree with TRBD1. The CDR3 covers 16 residues. CDR1 is SGDLS and CDR2 is YYNGEE in the germline V gene. Trimming cost V 2 bases and J 5 bases; bases outside gene matches: 7. CDR3 sequence reads: CASSVNPGTGTGELFF. The CDR3 nucleotides read TGTGCCAGCAGCGTCAATCCCGGGACAGGGACCGGGGAGCTGTTTTTT.

V and J are TRBV6-2 or TRBV6-3 and TRBJ2-7; TRBD2 might be the D (6 bases). Between the trimmed V and J ends, which lost 2 bases and 4 bases, there was a span of 15 bases. This CDR3 contains 15 residues. Germline V gives CDR1 MNHEY, CDR2 SVGEGT. The CDR3 nucleotides read TGTGCCAGCAGTTACCCCGCCGGGGGATCGTACGAGCAGTACTTC. Translating gives CASSYPAGGSYEQYF.

The genes are TRBV6-5 and TRBJ1-4; D remains unclear. The CDR3 is 15 residues long. Trimming shortened V by 6 bases and J by 2 bases, and 13 bases separated the two germline ends. Germline loops: CDR1 MNHEY, CDR2 SVGAGI. The CDR3 DNA reads as TGTGCCAGCAGACCGGGTGGGCCCACTAATGAAAAACTGTTTTTT. Translated, it gives CASRPGGPTNEKLFF.

V usage is TRBV5-1 and J usage is TRBJ1-4, with 9 bases fitting TRBD1. V gave up 4 bases and J gave up 8 bases; unmatched junction bases: 9. The germline V gene has CDR1 SGHRS and CDR2 YFSETQ. This CDR3 has 15 residues. CDR3 DNA: TGCGCCAGCAGCGACTCCGGGACAGGGAGGGAAAAACTGTTTTTT. Protein sequence: CASSDSGTGREKLFF. Supplemented by reference TRBV5-1 and TRBJ1-4, the full variable domain reads KAGVTQTPRYLIKTRGQQVTLSCSPISGHRSVSWYQQTPGQGLQFLFEYFSETQRNKGNFPGRFSGRQFSNSRSEMNVSTLELGDSALYLCASSDSGTGREKLFFGSGTQLSVL.